These 29 T cell receptor beta chains came from one sample sequenced in a study of CD8+ T cells in alopecia areata. cDNA reverse transcribed from extracted RNA served as the sequencing template. Profiling relied on immunoSEQ multiplex PCR, and the TCRdb table lists in-frame clones only, not all of them. The sample shows 140,000 to 150,000 clones, 40% to 65% of them seen only once. The sample was CD4+ T cells sorted from blood, taken at week 0. These receptor sequences come from a human donor with alopecia areata.

This clone was seen a few times. The sample carries other DNA sequences with the same CDR3. The genes are TRBV29-1 and TRBJ2-5; no reliable D call. Germline values: CDR1 SQVTM, CDR2 ANQGSEA. The CDR3 loop spans 12 amino acids. V was clipped by 4 bases and J by 2 bases, with 8 bases between them. The CDR3 region has the DNA TGCAGCGTTGGGGCTTCTCAAGAGACCCAGTACTTC. Protein: CSVGASQETQYF.

V usage is TRBV28 and J usage is TRBJ2-7; D not resolved. Trimming shortened V by 2 bases and J by 2 bases, and 16 bases separated the two germline ends. The CDR3 length is 16 residues. Germline V gene data show CDR1 as MDHEN and CDR2 as SYDVKM. CDR3 sequence: CASSLPPTRAAYEQYF. The CDR3 DNA reads as TGTGCCAGCAGTTTACCTCCGACCAGAGCAGCCTACGAGCAGTACTTC.

The V and J genes are TRBV29-1 and TRBJ2-1; D is ambiguous. The CDR3 is made up of 12 amino acids. The germline V gene encodes CDR1 SQVTM and CDR2 ANQGSEA. The germline V and J ends were trimmed by 7 bases and 2 bases, with 9 bases remaining between them. The CDR3 bases are TGCAGCGGAATCTATACCTACAATGAGCAGTTCTTC. This gives the protein CSGIYTYNEQFF.

There are a few counts of this clone. This chain's CDR3 is CASSQDPAGGGETQYF. In nucleotides, the CDR3 is TGCGCCAGCAGCCAAGATCCGGCAGGGGGCGGTGAGACCCAGTACTTC. This chain links TRBV4-1 with TRBJ2-5; 8 bases map to TRBD1. V dropped 0 bases and J dropped 5; count of bases not matched to a gene: 8. This CDR3 has 16 amino acids. Looked up from germline, CDR1 is MGHRA and CDR2 is YSYEKL.

The CDR3 protein is CASSEATLGFF. CDR3 DNA sequence: TGTGCCAGCAGTGAAGCAACCTTGGGGTTCTTC. The chain recombines TRBV6-1 with TRBJ2-1; D is unclear. Germline CDR1 is MNHNS and CDR2 is SASEGT. This CDR3 contains 11 residues. Trimming removed 0 bases at V and 15 bases at J, with 9 bases between.

This clone has more than one count but fewer than ten. V usage is TRBV28 and J usage is TRBJ2-1; D gene uncertain. In germline, CDR1 is MDHEN, CDR2 SYDVKM. CDR3 size: 13 residues. Trimming took 5 bases from V and 7 from J, leaving 12 bases between them. CDR3 sequence reads: CASSPPLGNEQFF. The CDR3 DNA follows: TGTGCCAGCAGTCCCCCCTTGGGGAATGAGCAGTTCTTC.

The chain joins TRBV4-2 to TRBJ1-2; D might be TRBD1 (5 bases). V lost 0 bases to trimming and J lost 7 bases, with 12 bases between them. The germline V gene has CDR1 LGHNA and CDR2 YNFKEQ. CDR3 length: 14 amino acids. The CDR3 loop is CASSQDVRRGGYTF. DNA for the CDR3: TGTGCCAGCAGCCAAGATGTAAGAAGGGGTGGCTACACCTTC.

The chain joins TRBV7-9 to TRBJ1-1; 8 positions match TRBD1. Germline values: CDR1 SEHNR, CDR2 FQNEAQ (reference sequence). There are 15 residues in the CDR3. The trim removed 2 bases at V and 0 bases at J, leaving 2 bases unmatched. The CDR3 protein is CASSLSTGVNTEAFF. The CDR3 nucleotides read TGTGCCAGCAGCTTATCGACAGGGGTGAACACTGAAGCTTTCTTT.

This clone has more than one count but fewer than ten. The gene calls are TRBV7-2 and TRBJ2-3; tentatively, D is TRBD2 (6 bases). The CDR3 contains 14 residues. Trimming stripped 0 bases from V and 6 bases from J, with 10 bases between. Germline CDR1 is SGHTA and CDR2 is FQGNSA. The CDR3 region has the DNA TGTGCCAGCAGCTTAGCGAGCGGAGGGGATACGCAGTATTTT. Protein sequence: CASSLASGGDTQYF.

In this sample, this clone turned up a few times. J is TRBJ2-1 and V is TRBV29-1; 13 bases agree with TRBD2. With V trimmed by 0 bases and J by 2 bases, 16 bases remained unmatched. Per germline, CDR1 SQVTM and CDR2 ANQGSEA. The CDR3 is 21 residues long. The CDR3 DNA sequence: TGCAGCGTTGAAGATCCTCGAGGACTAGCGGGAGCGCCCAGCACCTACAATGAGCAGTTCTTC. Translated, it gives CSVEDPRGLAGAPSTYNEQFF.

The V gene is TRBV11-2, the J gene TRBJ2-6, with D unresolved. With 7 bases removed from V and 1 base from J, the gap between germline ends came to 8 bases. In germline, CDR1 is SGHAT, CDR2 FQNNGV. This CDR3 has 14 residues. CDR3 nucleotide sequence: TGTGCCAGCACCTACCGATCTGGGGCCAACGTCCTGACTTTC. Its translation is CASTYRSGANVLTF.

The rearrangement uses TRBV29-1 and TRBJ1-1; TRBD1 is a possible D gene (6 bases). Trimming stripped 7 bases from V and 3 bases from J, with 18 bases between. This CDR3 has 14 residues. From germline, CDR1 is SQVTM and CDR2 ANQGSEA. For the CDR3, the DNA is TGCAGCGCCCGGCCGCTCAGGGGAGACACTGAAGCTTTCTTT. Translating gives CSARPLRGDTEAFF.

This chain uses TRBV5-4 with TRBJ2-1; tentatively, D is TRBD2 (6 bases). The CDR3 consists of 14 residues. CDR1 is SGHNT, CDR2 YYREEE, per germline (reference sequence). Trimming removed 0 bases at V and 8 bases at J, with 12 bases between. As DNA, the CDR3 is TGTGCCAGCAGCTTGGGTCTAGCGAAAGATGAGCAGTTCTTC. Translating gives CASSLGLAKDEQFF.

The V call is TRBV2, the J call TRBJ1-2, with D uncertain. The ends were cut back, 4 bases at V and 3 bases at J, with 9 bases in the middle. Germline V lookup: CDR1 SNHLY, CDR2 FYNNEI. The length of the CDR3 is 13 residues. CDR3 in DNA: TGTGCCAGCAGTGGGTTTTCCCACTATGGCTACACCTTC. Translating gives CASSGFSHYGYTF. The variable domain in full, completed from reference TRBV2 and TRBJ1-2, reads EPEVTQTPSHQVTQMGQEVILRCVPISNHLYFYWYRQILGQKVEFLVSFYNNEISEKSEIFDDQFSVERPDGSNFTLKIRSTKLEDSAMYFCASSGFSHYGYTFGSGTRLTVV.

This chain connects TRBV5-1 to TRBJ2-3; possibly TRBD1 or TRBD2 for D (5 bases each). The germline V and J ends were trimmed by 3 bases and 6 bases, with 11 bases remaining between them. The CDR3 runs 13 residues. Germline V gene sequence: CDR1 SGHRS, CDR2 YFSETQ. CDR3 loop: CASSWDPLDTQYF. Here the CDR3 DNA reads TGCGCCAGCAGCTGGGACCCCCTGGATACGCAGTATTTT. The full variable domain, in which reference TRBV5-1 and TRBJ2-3 provide the parts outside the CDR3, is KAGVTQTPRYLIKTRGQQVTLSCSPISGHRSVSWYQQTPGQGLQFLFEYFSETQRNKGNFPGRFSGRQFSNSRSEMNVSTLELGDSALYLCASSWDPLDTQYFGPGTRLTVL.

A few counts support this clone. The V and J genes are TRBV7-2 and TRBJ1-3; no firm D call. V dropped 1 base and J dropped 2 bases, with 15 bases sitting between them. The CDR3 extends over 17 amino acids. Germline CDR1 reads SGHTA; CDR2 reads FQGNSA. The CDR3 sequence is CASSLDKVRGTGNTIYF. In DNA form, the CDR3 reads TGTGCCAGCAGCTTAGATAAGGTCAGAGGGACTGGAAACACCATATATTTT.

The rearrangement links TRBV29-1 to TRBJ2-3; 10 bases align to TRBD2. Germline V lookup: CDR1 SQVTM, CDR2 ANQGSEA. After removal of 5 bases from V and 6 bases from J, the junction contained 8 bases not matched to a gene. The CDR3 runs 14 residues. This chain's CDR3 is CSVSSGRAGDTQYF. The CDR3 region has the DNA TGCAGCGTTTCCAGCGGGAGGGCCGGGGATACGCAGTATTTT.

The rearrangement uses TRBV7-2 and TRBJ2-3, with 12 bases matching TRBD2. This CDR3 has 16 amino acids. Germline loops: CDR1 SGHTA, CDR2 FQGNSA. V was pared by 5 bases and J by 7 bases, with 10 bases of the junction left unmatched. As DNA, the CDR3 is TGTGCCAGCAGCCTCCGGACTAGCGGGATCAGTAATACGCAGTATTTT. It encodes CASSLRTSGISNTQYF. Full variable domain (missing parts from reference TRBV7-2 and TRBJ2-3): GAGVSQSPSNKVTEKGKDVELRCDPISGHTALYWYRQSLGQGLEFLIYFQGNSAPDKSGLPSDRFSAERTGGSVSTLTIQRTQQEDSAVYLCASSLRTSGISNTQYFGPGTRLTVL.

This clone was seen just once. This chain uses TRBV5-1 with TRBJ2-1; D unclear. Per germline, CDR1 SGHRS and CDR2 YFSETQ. There are 17 residues in the CDR3. V lost 0 bases, J lost 0 bases, and 13 bases lay in between. The CDR3 nucleotides are TGCGCCAGCAGCTTGGGGCTGTCTTTAAGCTCCTACAATGAGCAGTTCTTC. It translates to CASSLGLSLSSYNEQFF.

The chain couples TRBV7-9 to TRBJ1-2; a weak D match, TRBD1 (5 bases). CDR1 and CDR2 (germline): SEHNR, FQNEAQ (reference sequence). This CDR3 has 13 amino acids. V gave up 4 bases and J gave up 8 bases, with 14 bases separating them. CDR3 coding DNA: TGTGCCAGCAGCTATAACCCAGGGTTGGGCTACACCTTC. This sequence encodes CASSYNPGLGYTF.

The rearrangement links TRBV15 to TRBJ1-3; 9 bases are shared with TRBD1. The V segment lost 6 bases and the J segment 6 bases; nucleotides outside the gene matches: 9. The CDR3 runs 15 residues. CDR1 and CDR2 (germline): LNHNV, YYDKDF (reference sequence). The CDR3 bases are TGTGCCACCAGTCGGGACAGGGAAATGGAAAACACCATATATTTT. It specifies CATSRDREMENTIYF.

There are a few counts of this clone. The rearrangement links TRBV29-1 to TRBJ2-7; D may be TRBD2 (5 bases). There are 13 residues in the CDR3. The germline V and J ends were trimmed by 6 bases and 6 bases, with 18 bases remaining between them. CDR1 and CDR2 from the germline V gene are SQVTM and ANQGSEA. The CDR3 region has the DNA TGCAGCGTAGCGCGGGCGGGTGCAGGCGAGCAGTACTTC. The encoded protein is CSVARAGAGEQYF.

V gene TRBV19 combines with J gene TRBJ2-6; D is unclear. This CDR3 is 14 amino acids long. The V gene's germline CDR1 is LNHDA and CDR2 SQIVND (reference sequence). V was clipped by 4 bases and J by 0 bases, with 4 bases between them. CDR3 in amino acids: CASSTYSGANVLTF. CDR3 bases: TGTGCCAGTAGTACATACTCTGGGGCCAACGTCCTGACTTTC.

V gene TRBV9 combines with J gene TRBJ1-3; D is unresolved. The germline CDR1 and CDR2 sequences are SGDLS and YYNGEE. This CDR3 is built from 14 residues. With 3 bases removed from V and 4 bases from J, the gap between germline ends came to 11 bases. The CDR3 protein is CASSARSPGNTIYF. The DNA of the CDR3 is TGTGCCAGCAGCGCCCGGAGTCCCGGAAACACCATATATTTT.

The rearrangement links TRBV5-4 to TRBJ2-7; TRBD1 is a possible D gene (5 bases). The CDR3 loop spans 14 amino acids. Germline V lookup: CDR1 SGHNT, CDR2 YYREEE (reference sequence). The V gene lost 0 bases and the J gene lost 1 base, with 8 bases spanning the gap. The CDR3: CASSLAGISYEQYF. As DNA, the CDR3 is TGTGCCAGCAGCTTGGCAGGGATATCCTACGAGCAGTACTTC.

The chain employs TRBV4-2 and TRBJ1-3, with a tentative D call TRBD1 (5 bases). CDR1 and CDR2 (germline): LGHNA, YNFKEQ. Trimming took 0 bases from V and 0 from J, leaving 15 bases between them. This CDR3 is built from 18 residues. The CDR3 nucleotides read TGTGCCAGCAGCCAAGATCTGGGACCGTTGGGCTCTGGAAACACCATATATTTT. It codes for CASSQDLGPLGSGNTIYF.

This sequence joins TRBV28 and TRBJ2-3, with a weak D call TRBD2 (6 bases). The CDR3 spans 16 residues. Germline V CDR1 and CDR2: MDHEN, SYDVKM. Trimming pared 5 bases from V and 0 bases from J, leaving 15 bases between. The CDR3 protein is CASSPVERASTDTQYF. In DNA, the CDR3 is TGTGCCAGCAGTCCCGTTGAGCGGGCGAGCACAGATACGCAGTATTTT.

V gene TRBV15 combines with J gene TRBJ1-2, with 7 bases fitting TRBD1. The trim removed 2 bases at V and 6 bases at J, leaving 9 bases unmatched. Germline lookup yields CDR1 LNHNV and CDR2 YYDKDF (reference sequence). This CDR3 has 15 amino acids. In DNA, the CDR3 is TGTGCCACCAGCAGAAACAACGACAGGGCCAATGGCTACACCTTC. This translates into CATSRNNDRANGYTF.

This clone was seen more than once but under ten times. V usage is TRBV30 and J usage is TRBJ1-1, with TRBD1 as a possible D gene (5 bases). Per germline, CDR1 GTSNPN and CDR2 SVGIG (reference sequence). The V end lost 6 bases, the J end lost 6 bases, and 11 bases lay between the germline ends. This CDR3 spans 11 amino acids. The CDR3 DNA reads TGTGCCTGCAGGGACGGCCCTGAAGCTTTCTTT. Translated, it gives CACRDGPEAFF.